Below are 32 T cell receptor beta chains sequenced from a single sample in a study of T cell changes during pregnancy in multiple sclerosis. The table came from immunoSEQ multiplex PCR; TCRdb's copy has only in-frame clones and leaves some out. Among tens of thousands of clones, just over 90% were seen once, and the ten largest hold approximately 0.2%. The sequencing here drew on CD4+ T cells from peripheral blood mononuclear cells, taken in the second trimester of pregnancy. The receptor source for this set is a female donor with multiple sclerosis, enrolled in a pregnancy study.

V and J are TRBV19 and TRBJ1-1, with a weak D call TRBD1 (5 bases). The CDR3 runs to 14 residues. Germline V gene sequence: CDR1 LNHDA, CDR2 SQIVND (reference sequence). V gave up 4 bases and J gave up 4 bases, with 13 bases separating them. CDR3 nucleotides: TGTGCCAGTAGTACCCCGGGGGAACGCACTGAAGCTTTCTTT. Residues: CASSTPGERTEAFF.

V and J are TRBV28 and TRBJ2-6; 8 nucleotides agree with TRBD1. Trimming removed 2 bases from V and 0 bases from J; junction bases left unmatched: 3. The CDR3 is made up of 17 amino acids. The germline V gene encodes CDR1 MDHEN and CDR2 SYDVKM. The CDR3 coding sequence is TGTGCCAGCAGTTTAGACAGGGGCGCCTCTGGGGCCAACGTCCTGACTTTC. Translation: CASSLDRGASGANVLTF.

About this clone: Its ends do not fully match the called genes, so a read error is possible. J is TRBJ1-1 and V is TRBV28; D remains unclear. Germline V gene lookup returns CDR1 MDHEN and CDR2 SYDVKM. The CDR3 loop spans 13 amino acids. CDR3 loop: CASSFTPERKTIF. DNA for the CDR3: TGTGCCAGCAGTTTTACCCCGGAGAGGAAGACTATCTTT.

The rearrangement uses TRBV11-2 and TRBJ1-1; D perhaps matches TRBD1 (6 bases). The CDR3 is made up of 18 amino acids. Trimming shortened V by 2 bases and J by 5 bases, and 24 bases separated the two germline ends. Germline CDR1 SGHAT, CDR2 FQNNGV. CDR3 DNA: TGTGCCAGCAGCTTAAAGCTGGTGTGGGGGGCCGGGGGGACTGAAGCTTTCTTT. Protein product: CASSLKLVWGAGGTEAFF.

This chain connects TRBV18 to TRBJ2-3, with D perhaps matching TRBD1 (7 bases). There are 16 residues in the CDR3. The germline CDR1 and CDR2 sequences are KGHSH and LQKENI. The V end lost 3 bases, the J end lost 7 bases, and 20 bases lay between the germline ends. Here the CDR3 reads CASSPKGGQAAYTQYF. For the CDR3, the DNA is TGTGCCAGCTCACCTAAGGGAGGACAGGCGGCTTATACGCAGTATTTT.

The genes are TRBV5-1 and TRBJ2-1; D may be TRBD1 (6 bases). The CDR3 length is 15 residues. Trimming removed 2 bases from V and 10 bases from J, with 19 bases in between. Per germline, CDR1 SGHRS and CDR2 YFSETQ. The CDR3, as DNA: TGCGCCAGCAGCTTCCGGGACACCCCTACATGGGAGCAGTTCTTC. Protein sequence: CASSFRDTPTWEQFF.

The chain combines TRBV5-1 with TRBJ2-7; perhaps TRBD2 as D (5 bases). Trimming cost V 4 bases and J 6 bases, with 11 bases left between them. CDR1 and CDR2 (germline): SGHRS, YFSETQ. The CDR3 length is 12 residues. The CDR3 nucleotides are TGCGCCAGCAGCCCCACGGCGGGCGAGCAGTACTTC. It is translated as CASSPTAGEQYF.

This rearrangement joins TRBV6-1 to TRBJ2-4, with TRBD1 as a possible D gene (5 bases). Germline V gives CDR1 MNHNS, CDR2 SASEGT. This CDR3 comprises 13 residues. The germline V and J ends were trimmed by 3 bases and 9 bases, with 12 bases remaining between them. Here the CDR3 reads CASSESQGVIQYF. The CDR3, as DNA: TGTGCCAGCAGTGAGAGCCAGGGCGTCATTCAGTACTTC.

The chain carries TRBV28 and TRBJ2-7, with 11 bases that match TRBD1. This CDR3 has 16 amino acids. In germline, CDR1 is MDHEN, CDR2 SYDVKM. V lost 2 bases to trimming and J lost 7 bases; unmatched junction nucleotides: 10. The CDR3 coding sequence is TGTGCCAGCAGTTTAGTGGGGACAGGGGGTTGGGAAGAGCAGTACTTC. Translation gives CASSLVGTGGWEEQYF.

The chain uses TRBV28 and TRBJ1-5, with a weak D call TRBD1 (6 bases). V lost 5 bases and J lost 4, with 9 bases in between. Germline CDR1 is MDHEN and CDR2 is SYDVKM. The CDR3 sequence is 13 residues long. This CDR3 is CASSDDRNQPQHF. The CDR3 nucleotides are TGTGCCAGCAGTGACGACAGGAATCAGCCCCAGCATTTT.

This clone is a singleton in its sample. The chain uses TRBV25-1 and TRBJ1-1; 9 bases agree with TRBD1. The CDR3 runs to 15 residues. The V segment lost 9 bases and the J segment 0 bases; nucleotides outside the gene matches: 8. Germline values: CDR1 MGHDK, CDR2 SYGVNS. The CDR3 coding sequence is TGTGCCAGTCGACAGGGGGTAAGTTTGAACACTGAAGCTTTCTTT. Encoded protein: CASRQGVSLNTEAFF. Full variable domain (rest looked up from reference TRBV25-1 and TRBJ1-1): EADIYQTPRYLVIGTGKKITLECSQTMGHDKMYWYQQDPGMELHLIHYSYGVNSTEKGDLSSESTVSRIRTEHFPLTLESARPSHTSQYLCASRQGVSLNTEAFFGQGTRLTVV.

This clone was seen only once. The V gene is TRBV5-1, the J gene TRBJ2-5; no clear D. V lost 4 bases and J 1 base, leaving 5 bases between the germline ends. The CDR3 covers 12 residues. CDR1 and CDR2 from the germline V gene are SGHRS and YFSETQ. The chain's CDR3 is CASSDFQETQYF. CDR3 DNA: TGCGCCAGCAGCGACTTCCAAGAGACCCAGTACTTC.

Written as DNA, the CDR3 is TGTGCCAGCAGCTCACGACAGGGGGCTTCTGGAAACACCATATATTTT. This sequence encodes CASSSRQGASGNTIYF. The rearrangement links TRBV7-8 to TRBJ1-3; 10 bases match TRBD1. V shed 4 bases and J 1 base; nucleotides not matched to a gene: 4. The CDR3 has 16 amino acids. The germline V gene encodes CDR1 SGHVS and CDR2 FQNEAQ.

V gene TRBV18 combines with J gene TRBJ2-1; perhaps TRBD1 as D (5 bases). Trimming took 2 bases from V and 9 from J, leaving 20 bases between them. Germline-derived CDR1 and CDR2 are KGHSH and LQKENI. The CDR3 has 16 amino acids. Here the CDR3 reads CASSPNGRAELGEQFF. The DNA of the CDR3 is TGTGCCAGCTCACCAAACGGCAGGGCAGAGTTAGGTGAGCAGTTCTTC.

DNA for the CDR3: TGTGCCATCGGGGGTAGCGGGAGGGATGAGCAGTTCTTC. Its protein is CAIGGSGRDEQFF. This chain links TRBV10-3 with TRBJ2-1, with 11 bases matching TRBD2. CDR1 is ENHRY and CDR2 is SYGVKD in the germline V gene. V shed 8 bases and J 8 bases; nucleotides not matched to a gene: 5. CDR3 length: 13 residues.

V and J are TRBV5-6 and TRBJ1-4, with a tentative D call TRBD1 (5 bases). Germline V CDR1 and CDR2: SGHDT, YYEEEE. This CDR3 contains 13 residues. V was shortened by 5 bases and J by 3 bases, with 8 bases between the two germline ends. The CDR3, as DNA: TGTGCCAGCAGGTCGACAGCTAATGAAAAACTGTTTTTT. Translated, it gives CASRSTANEKLFF.

The chain links TRBV19 to TRBJ1-2; TRBD1 might be the D (5 bases). Looked up from germline, CDR1 is LNHDA and CDR2 is SQIVND (reference sequence). This CDR3 has 14 residues. V lost 5 bases, J lost 6 bases, and 16 bases lay in between. In DNA form, the CDR3 reads TGTGCCAGTAGTCAAGAGACAGCCCGCCATGGCTACACCTTC. It specifies CASSQETARHGYTF.

V usage is TRBV5-1 and J usage is TRBJ2-6; maybe TRBD1 (6 bases). CDR1 SGHRS and CDR2 YFSETQ come from the germline V gene. V was cut by 8 bases and J by 0 bases, with 15 bases left in between. There are 16 residues in the CDR3. CDR3 in DNA: TGCGCCAGTTACCGGGACACAGACTCTGGGGCCAACGTCCTGACTTTC. Amino acids: CASYRDTDSGANVLTF. The whole variable domain, filled in from reference TRBV5-1 and TRBJ2-6, reads KAGVTQTPRYLIKTRGQQVTLSCSPISGHRSVSWYQQTPGQGLQFLFEYFSETQRNKGNFPGRFSGRQFSNSRSEMNVSTLELGDSALYLCASYRDTDSGANVLTFGAGSRLTVL.

This sequence joins TRBV10-1 and TRBJ1-5, with 11 bases lining up with TRBD1. J gave up 9 bases and V 6 bases, and 7 bases lay outside the gene matches. Germline loops: CDR1 WNHNN, CDR2 SYGVQD (reference sequence). This CDR3 is 14 amino acids long. The CDR3 is CASRGTGGVVPQHF. DNA of the CDR3: TGCGCCAGCAGGGGGACAGGGGGTGTAGTGCCCCAGCATTTT.

The table lists this clone with a count of one. The J gene is TRBJ2-1, the V gene TRBV7-3; 9 bases are shared with TRBD2. Losses at the gene ends were 0 bases for V and 12 bases for J; bases not matched to a gene: 3. The CDR3 length is 13 residues. Germline assignment: CDR1 SGHTA and CDR2 FQGTGA. The CDR3 DNA is TGTGCCAGCAGCTTAACTAGCGGGAGACGGCAGTTCTTC. Translation gives CASSLTSGRRQFF.

This chain links TRBV11-2 with TRBJ2-2; 11 bases align to TRBD1. J gave up 3 bases and V 6 bases, and 15 bases lay outside the gene matches. The CDR3 covers 19 residues. Germline loops: CDR1 SGHAT, CDR2 FQNNGV. For the CDR3, the DNA is TGTGCCAGCAGTCCCCCCCACGCAGGACAGGGGGCCGACACCGGGGAGCTGTTTTTT. Amino acid sequence: CASSPPHAGQGADTGELFF.

This rearrangement joins TRBV7-6 to TRBJ1-6; 8 bases match TRBD1. Per the germline V gene, CDR1 is SGHVS and CDR2 is FNYEAQ. CDR3 size: 15 residues. V trimming: 5 bases; J trimming: 6 bases; junction bases outside the gene matches: 6. DNA for the CDR3: TGTGCCAGCAGCCCTAGGACAGGGATTAATTCACCCCTCCACTTT. Translation: CASSPRTGINSPLHF. Complete variable domain (other parts from reference TRBV7-6 and TRBJ1-6): GAGVSQSPRYKVTKRGQDVALRCDPISGHVSLYWYRQALGQGPEFLTYFNYEAQQDKSGLPNDRFSAERPEGSISTLTIQRTEQRDSAMYRCASSPRTGINSPLHFGNGTRLTVT.

The chain recombines TRBV14 with TRBJ1-5; D is unclear. V shed 3 bases and J shed 4 bases, with 7 bases lying between them. From germline, CDR1 is SGHDN and CDR2 FVKESK. The CDR3 contains 13 residues. The CDR3: CASSQGQNQPQHF. DNA for the CDR3: TGTGCCAGCAGCCAGGGCCAGAATCAGCCCCAGCATTTT.

This clone was detected once. This sequence joins TRBV29-1 and TRBJ2-3; D perhaps matches TRBD1 (5 bases). The CDR3 loop spans 12 amino acids. The germline CDR1 and CDR2 sequences are SQVTM and ANQGSEA. The V gene lost 4 bases and the J gene lost 10 bases, with 15 bases spanning the gap. CDR3 sequence reads: CSVVKGNGAQYF. CDR3 coding DNA: TGCAGCGTTGTAAAGGGGAATGGTGCGCAGTATTTT.

V and J are TRBV5-1 and TRBJ1-1; D possibly corresponds to TRBD1 (6 bases). This CDR3 region has 15 residues. V was shortened by 1 base and J by 1 base, with 11 bases between the two germline ends. Per germline, CDR1 SGHRS and CDR2 YFSETQ. CDR3 DNA: TGCGCCAGCAGCTTGATCCCAGGGGCGAACACTGAAGCTTTCTTT. This encodes CASSLIPGANTEAFF.

This clone was picked up a small number of times. The chain carries TRBV28 and TRBJ1-2; 9 bases fit TRBD1. Germline V gene lookup returns CDR1 MDHEN and CDR2 SYDVKM. The length of the CDR3 is 15 residues. The trim removed 3 bases at V and 8 bases at J, leaving 10 bases unmatched. CDR3: CASSFRDRVGYGYTF. The DNA for the CDR3 is TGTGCCAGCAGTTTCCGGGACAGGGTCGGGTACGGCTACACCTTC.

The genes are TRBV9 and TRBJ2-7; 8 bases are a match to TRBD2. Germline CDR1 reads SGDLS; CDR2 reads YYNGEE. V gave up 3 bases and J gave up 0 bases; unmatched junction bases: 14. This CDR3 has 18 residues. The CDR3 region is CASSAGGVPTHYSYEQYF. In DNA form, the CDR3 reads TGTGCCAGCAGCGCCGGGGGGGTCCCAACGCACTACTCCTACGAGCAGTACTTC.

The rearrangement uses TRBV28 and TRBJ1-5; TRBD1 might be the D (6 bases). Trimming took off 6 bases at V and 2 bases at J, with 20 bases between the two ends. This CDR3 spans 17 amino acids. CDR1 and CDR2 (germline): MDHEN, SYDVKM. The CDR3 nucleotides read TGTGCCAGCAGACAAACAGGGAAGCAGGTCGGCAATCAGCCCCAGCATTTT. Translation gives CASRQTGKQVGNQPQHF.

The genes are TRBV28 and TRBJ2-7; TRBD1 matches at 7 bases. The CDR3 is 12 amino acids. Trimming cost V 10 bases and J 1 base; bases outside gene matches: 4. Germline V gene data show CDR1 as MDHEN and CDR2 as SYDVKM. CDR3 loop: CATRTGSYEQYF. Written as DNA, the CDR3 is TGTGCCACCCGGACAGGATCCTACGAGCAGTACTTC.

The table lists this clone with a count of one. The V gene is TRBV10-2, the J gene TRBJ1-2, with TRBD1 matching over 9 bases. The V and J ends lost 5 bases and 7 bases, in that order; junction bases with no gene match: 8. In germline, CDR1 is WSHSY, CDR2 SAAADI. The CDR3 is 14 residues long. CDR3 loop: CASSLIQGASGYTF. CDR3 nucleotides: TGCGCCAGCAGTCTGATACAGGGGGCTAGTGGCTACACCTTC.

Written as DNA, the CDR3 is TGCGCCAGCAGCACGGACAGGGGGGGGTATGAGCAGTTCTTC. This gives the protein CASSTDRGGYEQFF. The chain uses TRBV5-1 and TRBJ2-1; TRBD1 aligns across 10 bases. V dropped 4 bases and J dropped 8; count of bases not matched to a gene: 6. CDR1 and CDR2 (germline): SGHRS, YFSETQ. The CDR3 is made up of 14 amino acids.

The chain has TRBV5-1 and TRBJ1-3; D not resolved. Between the trimmed V and J ends, which lost 0 bases and 0 bases, there was a span of 10 bases. The germline V gene has CDR1 SGHRS and CDR2 YFSETQ. The CDR3 loop spans 16 amino acids. The CDR3 protein is CASSLDSQGSGNTIYF. DNA for the CDR3: TGCGCCAGCAGCTTGGACAGCCAAGGCTCTGGAAACACCATATATTTT. The full variable domain, in which reference TRBV5-1 and TRBJ1-3 provide the parts outside the CDR3, is KAGVTQTPRYLIKTRGQQVTLSCSPISGHRSVSWYQQTPGQGLQFLFEYFSETQRNKGNFPGRFSGRQFSNSRSEMNVSTLELGDSALYLCASSLDSQGSGNTIYFGEGSWLTVV.